What follows are 25 T cell receptor beta chains derived from one specimen sequenced in a study of T cell changes during pregnancy in multiple sclerosis (dated by TCRdb to between 2018 and 2020). Receptor libraries were prepared by the immunoSEQ multiplex PCR assay. TCRdb re-hosts the immuneACCESS table, in-frame sequences only. Its copies lack some clones; in the studies checked, an unresolved V gene accounts for under half of them, and the cause for the rest is not known. Counted in this sample were around 63,000 clones; approximately 90% of them appeared once. The top ten hold 2.5% to 3% of the sample. This sample comprised peripheral blood, obtained in the third trimester of pregnancy. All receptors come from a female donor in good health, enrolled as a control in a pregnancy study.

This sequence joins TRBV19 and TRBJ1-1; unclear D gene. The length of the CDR3 is 15 residues. V lost 9 bases to trimming and J lost 3 bases, with 20 bases between them. Germline assignment: CDR1 LNHDA and CDR2 SQIVND (reference sequence). The DNA for the CDR3 is TGTGCCAGCGCTTCCTCCGGCGGTTTAGACACTGAAGCTTTCTTT. This codes for CASASSGGLDTEAFF.

The chain employs TRBV19 and TRBJ1-1, with 7 nucleotides matching TRBD1. CDR1 and CDR2 from the germline V gene are LNHDA and SQIVND (reference sequence). The CDR3 is made up of 13 amino acids. V lost 10 bases and J lost 7; bases outside the gene matches: 12. CDR3 loop: CATQGMSEIEAFF. The CDR3 DNA sequence: TGTGCCACACAGGGGATGAGTGAGATTGAAGCTTTCTTT.

The CDR3 sequence: CASSSYRDRETQYF. Here the CDR3 DNA reads TGTGCCAGCAGTTCCTACCGGGACAGAGAGACCCAGTACTTC. The chain employs TRBV7-9 and TRBJ2-5; TRBD1 agrees at 7 bases. CDR1 is SEHNR and CDR2 is FQNEAQ in the germline V gene (reference sequence). The V and J ends lost 6 bases and 4 bases, in that order; junction bases with no gene match: 8. The CDR3 length is 14 residues.

The chain's CDR3 is CASSVWTSGSSEQFF. The CDR3 nucleotides are TGTGCCAGCAGTGTCTGGACTAGCGGGAGCAGTGAGCAGTTCTTC. V is TRBV6-1 and J is TRBJ2-1, with TRBD2 matching 13 bases. The CDR3 runs to 15 residues. Germline V CDR1 and CDR2: MNHNS, SASEGT. The V segment lost 4 bases and the J segment 9 bases; nucleotides outside the gene matches: 6.

This chain uses TRBV11-3 with TRBJ2-7; no reliable D call. The V end was cut by 1 base, the J end by 5 bases, with 9 bases between. The CDR3 has 13 amino acids. Germline V gives CDR1 SGHNT, CDR2 YENEEA. Here the CDR3 DNA reads TGTGCCAGCAGCTTAGTAGTCTCGGACGAGCAGTACTTC. Encoded protein: CASSLVVSDEQYF.

The chain couples TRBV28 to TRBJ1-3; TRBD1 matches at 7 bases. Germline CDR1 reads MDHEN; CDR2 reads SYDVKM. V lost 6 bases, J lost 4 bases, and 6 bases stayed unmatched. This CDR3 is built from 14 residues. The CDR3 nucleotides are TGTGCCAGCAGCCCTGCGACAGGGGGAAACACCATATATTTT. It encodes CASSPATGGNTIYF.

The J gene is TRBJ2-5, the V gene TRBV5-4, with D possibly matching TRBD1 (6 bases). Trimming left V 5 bases short and J 5 bases short, with 16 bases between. Germline loops: CDR1 SGHNT, CDR2 YYREEE (reference sequence). The CDR3 has 14 amino acids. Written as DNA, the CDR3 is TGTGCCAGCAGTTATAAACAGGGACGGGAGACCCAGTACTTC. Translation: CASSYKQGRETQYF.

This sequence joins TRBV4-2 and TRBJ2-7; 8 bases fit TRBD2. Germline V gene sequence: CDR1 LGHNA, CDR2 YNFKEQ. V lost 0 bases and J lost 2; bases outside the gene matches: 3. This CDR3 spans 15 amino acids. The CDR3 region has the DNA TGTGCCAGCAGCCAAGATCACGGGGGGGCCTACGAGCAGTACTTC. Amino acid sequence: CASSQDHGGAYEQYF.

V usage is TRBV7-3 and J usage is TRBJ1-2; 12 nucleotides agree with TRBD1. This CDR3 is 15 amino acids long. V shed 4 bases and J 4 bases; nucleotides not matched to a gene: 4. Germline CDR1 is SGHTA and CDR2 is FQGTGA. CDR3 region: CASSSPGQGAYGYTF. In DNA form, the CDR3 reads TGTGCCAGCAGCTCTCCGGGACAGGGGGCCTATGGCTACACCTTC.

This clone was seen a single time. The chain recombines TRBV11-2 with TRBJ2-7, with 8 bases aligning to TRBD1. The length of the CDR3 is 14 residues. V lost 5 bases, J lost 2 bases, and 5 bases stayed unmatched. Germline V gives CDR1 SGHAT, CDR2 FQNNGV. The CDR3 DNA sequence: TGTGCCAGCAGCCAGGACAGGGCGACCTACGAGCAGTACTTC. Translating it yields CASSQDRATYEQYF.

V is TRBV6-5 and J is TRBJ1-1, with 7 bases that match TRBD1. This CDR3 region has 14 residues. V trimming: 7 bases; J trimming: 1 base; junction bases outside the gene matches: 6. CDR1 and CDR2 (germline): MNHEY, SVGAGI. This CDR3 is CASIPDRANTEAFF. CDR3 nucleotide sequence: TGTGCCAGCATCCCCGACAGGGCGAACACTGAAGCTTTCTTT.

This clone was picked up one time. The chain joins TRBV7-9 to TRBJ1-1; the D gene is possibly TRBD1 (5 bases). From germline, CDR1 is SEHNR and CDR2 FQNEAQ (reference sequence). V lost 0 bases and J 5 bases, leaving 13 bases between the germline ends. The CDR3 loop spans 15 amino acids. Here the CDR3 reads CASSLAGALETEAFF. The CDR3 DNA sequence: TGTGCCAGCAGCTTAGCAGGGGCACTTGAGACTGAAGCTTTCTTT.

The V call is TRBV5-5, the J call TRBJ1-2; 10 nucleotides agree with TRBD1. After removal of 3 bases from V and 6 bases from J, the junction contained 5 bases not matched to a gene. Germline-derived CDR1 and CDR2 are SGHKS and YYEKEE (reference sequence). The CDR3 contains 14 residues. CDR3 bases: TGTGCCAGCAGCTACCGGACAGGGGGGGATGGCTACACCTTC. Translation gives CASSYRTGGDGYTF.

This chain connects TRBV19 to TRBJ2-1; D is possibly TRBD1 (5 bases). Between the trimmed V and J ends, which lost 5 bases and 10 bases, there was a span of 12 bases. CDR3 length: 12 amino acids. Germline V gene lookup returns CDR1 LNHDA and CDR2 SQIVND (reference sequence). CDR3 sequence (DNA): TGTGCCAGTAGTTCCGGCCCAGGGGAGCAGTTCTTC. It codes for CASSSGPGEQFF. The variable domain in full, with the rest retrieved from reference TRBV19 and TRBJ2-1, is DGGITQSPKYLFRKEGQNVTLSCEQNLNHDAMYWYRQDPGQGLRLIYYSQIVNDFQKGDIAEGYSVSREKKESFPLTVTSAQKNPTAFYLCASSSGPGEQFFGPGTRLTVL.

The V call is TRBV25-1, the J call TRBJ2-1, with no clear D. The CDR3 has 11 residues. Trimming shortened V by 8 bases and J by 3 bases, and 5 bases separated the two germline ends. Germline loops: CDR1 MGHDK, CDR2 SYGVNS. Here the CDR3 DNA reads TGTGCCAGCTATCTCTACAATGAGCAGTTCTTC. Protein product: CASYLYNEQFF.

This clone was seen only once. The chain combines TRBV9 with TRBJ2-7, with D possibly being TRBD1 (6 bases). The CDR3 is made up of 13 amino acids. V dropped 4 bases and J dropped 4 bases, with 12 bases sitting between them. Germline V gives CDR1 SGDLS, CDR2 YYNGEE. CDR3 residues: CASSPTQGYEQYF. The CDR3 region has the DNA TGTGCCAGCAGCCCCACACAGGGATACGAGCAGTACTTC.

This chain connects TRBV2 to TRBJ2-4; TRBD1 matches at 9 bases. After removal of 6 bases from V and 8 bases from J, the junction contained 11 bases not matched to a gene. The germline V gene has CDR1 SNHLY and CDR2 FYNNEI. The CDR3 runs 15 residues. CDR3 DNA: TGTGCCAGCAGAGCCATACAGGGGGCGGCGGACATTCAGTACTTC. As protein: CASRAIQGAADIQYF.

J is TRBJ1-2 and V is TRBV9; TRBD1 is a possible D gene (6 bases). Germline CDR1 and CDR2: SGDLS and YYNGEE. Trimming stripped 0 bases from V and 7 bases from J, with 16 bases between. The CDR3 sequence is 15 residues long. The CDR3 sequence: CASSVGDTRSGGYTF. CDR3 sequence (DNA): TGTGCCAGCAGCGTAGGGGACACCCGTAGTGGTGGCTACACCTTC. The whole variable domain, remainder taken from reference TRBV9 and TRBJ1-2, is DSGVTQTPKHLITATGQRVTLRCSPRSGDLSVYWYQQSLDQGLQFLIQYYNGEERAKGNILERFSAQQFPDLHSELNLSSLELGDSALYFCASSVGDTRSGGYTFGSGTRLTVV.

This chain links TRBV2 with TRBJ1-1; 9 bases are shared with TRBD1. Per the germline V gene, CDR1 is SNHLY and CDR2 is FYNNEI. The junction had 2 bases not matched to a gene; V was cut back by 6 bases and J by 3 bases. There are 13 residues in the CDR3. CDR3: CASRWDRDTEAFF. CDR3 DNA: TGTGCCAGCAGATGGGACAGGGACACTGAAGCTTTCTTT.

The chain uses TRBV5-6 and TRBJ2-5; 10 nucleotides align to TRBD1. Trimming took 4 bases from V and 5 from J; bases not matched to a gene: 5. The germline V gene encodes CDR1 SGHDT and CDR2 YYEEEE. The CDR3 loop spans 14 amino acids. The DNA of the CDR3 is TGTGCCAGCAGCATTGGACAGGGGGTTGAGACCCAGTACTTC. Its protein product is CASSIGQGVETQYF.

The J gene is TRBJ1-1, the V gene TRBV10-3, with 7 bases identical to TRBD1. The J segment lost 4 bases and the V segment lost 8 bases, leaving 10 bases of the junction unmatched. The CDR3 runs to 14 residues. Germline CDR1 is ENHRY and CDR2 is SYGVKD. The CDR3 spells CAIGQASGGTEAFF. In nucleotides, the CDR3 is TGTGCCATCGGACAGGCCAGCGGGGGCACTGAAGCTTTCTTT.

The chain combines TRBV7-2 with TRBJ1-2; a weak D match, TRBD1 (5 bases). Germline V gene data show CDR1 as SGHTA and CDR2 as FQGNSA. The CDR3 loop spans 15 amino acids. Trimming took off 3 bases at V and 3 bases at J, with 14 bases between the two ends. The CDR3 is CASSFGGGTYYGYTF. The CDR3 coding sequence is TGTGCCAGCAGCTTTGGCGGAGGGACTTACTATGGCTACACCTTC. The complete variable domain, with remaining parts taken from reference TRBV7-2 and TRBJ1-2, reads GAGVSQSPSNKVTEKGKDVELRCDPISGHTALYWYRQSLGQGLEFLIYFQGNSAPDKSGLPSDRFSAERTGGSVSTLTIQRTQQEDSAVYLCASSFGGGTYYGYTFGSGTRLTVV.

The chain links TRBV7-9 to TRBJ2-5; 11 positions agree with TRBD2. CDR1 is SEHNR, CDR2 FQNEAQ, per germline (reference sequence). This CDR3 spans 15 amino acids. The ends lost 5 bases at V and 5 bases at J; junction bases unmatched: 7. For the CDR3, the DNA is TGTGCCAGCAGCCCCCCGGGACTAGCGGAGGAGACCCAGTACTTC. Amino acids: CASSPPGLAEETQYF.

The gene calls are TRBV4-3 and TRBJ1-5; D is possibly TRBD1 (5 bases). The CDR3 sequence is 15 residues long. Germline V CDR1 and CDR2: LGHNA, YSLEER. V lost 1 base and J lost 4, with 11 bases in between. The chain's CDR3 is CASSQGTYGNQPQHF. The CDR3 region has the DNA TGCGCCAGCAGCCAAGGGACATACGGGAATCAGCCCCAGCATTTT.

The chain carries TRBV10-3 and TRBJ2-1; 7 positions agree with TRBD2. With 11 bases clipped from V and 7 bases from J, the junction kept 8 bases outside the gene matches. The CDR3 loop spans 12 amino acids. Germline V gene data show CDR1 as ENHRY and CDR2 as SYGVKD. CDR3 loop: CASSGAGNEQFF. The CDR3 nucleotides are TGTGCCTCAAGCGGGGCCGGAAATGAGCAGTTCTTC.